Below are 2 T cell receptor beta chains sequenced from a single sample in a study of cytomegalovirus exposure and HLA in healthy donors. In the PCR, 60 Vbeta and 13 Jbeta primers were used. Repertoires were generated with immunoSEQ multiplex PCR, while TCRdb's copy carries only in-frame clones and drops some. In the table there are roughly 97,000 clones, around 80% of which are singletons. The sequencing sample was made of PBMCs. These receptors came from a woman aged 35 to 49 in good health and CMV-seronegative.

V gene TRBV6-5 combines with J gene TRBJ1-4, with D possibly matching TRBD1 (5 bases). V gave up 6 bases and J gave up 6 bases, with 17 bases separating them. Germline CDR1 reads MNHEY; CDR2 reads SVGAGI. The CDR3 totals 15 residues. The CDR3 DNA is TGTGCCAGCAGCCCCGGACTAGCGGGACATGAAAAACTGTTTTTT. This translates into CASSPGLAGHEKLFF.

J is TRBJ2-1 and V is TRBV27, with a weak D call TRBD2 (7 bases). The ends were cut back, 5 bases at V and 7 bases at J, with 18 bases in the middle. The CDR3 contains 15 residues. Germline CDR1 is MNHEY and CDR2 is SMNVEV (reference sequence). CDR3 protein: CASSKILARGNEQFF. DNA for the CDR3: TGTGCCAGCAGTAAGATACTAGCGAGGGGGAATGAGCAGTTCTTC.